Listed below are T cell receptor beta chains from one sample, sequenced in a study of identical twins. TCRdb re-derived calls from the 5' RACE reads in MiXCR, one entry per CDR3 protein. The table includes hundreds of thousands of distinct CDR3 sequences, approximately 9% detected once. This sample was also put to use in a study of yellow fever vaccine responses in identical twins.

The material sequenced was PBMCs. These TCRs come from a woman younger than 30 in good health. Each CDR3 is given with its conserved first and last residue. The D gene is left open where the match is weak. Expanded clones get a size class; other rows say once, few or many, or leave the size out.

. | TRBJ2-7 | . | TRBV10-2 | TGCGCCAGCAGTGGCCTAGCCTACGAGCAGTACTTC | CASSGLAYEQYF
few | TRBJ1-2 | . | TRBV20-1 | TGCAGTGCTAGGGGCTTCGGCCAGCATGGCTACACCTTC | CSARGFGQHGYTF
few | TRBJ1-1 | . | TRBV7-9 | TGTGCCAGCAGCTCCCTCATTACTGAAGCTTTCTTT | CASSSLITEAFF
. | TRBJ1-2 | . | TRBV20-1 | TGCAGTGCTAGAGATTCCCCCAGGGGTGGAGGCTACACCTTC | CSARDSPRGGGYTF
few | TRBJ2-1 | . | TRBV24-1 | TGTGCCACCAGTGATCAGGTCGATGAGCAGTTCTTC | CATSDQVDEQFF
. | TRBJ2-5 | . | TRBV20-1 | TGCAGTGCAAGGGCAGGGGGACTGTTAGAAGAGACCCGGTACTTC | CSARAGGLLEETRYF
. | TRBJ2-5 | . | TRBV29-1 | TGCAGCGTTCAGGGACTGGGGTGGACCCAGTACTTC | CSVQGLGWTQYF
few | TRBJ2-7 | . | TRBV7-2 | TGTGCCAGCAGCTCGATGGCTCTTGGTCCCAAGGTGTTC | CASSSMALGPKVF
. | TRBJ2-3 | TRBD2 | TRBV20-1 | TGCAGTGCTAGCGGGGGAGGGGGCACAGATACGCAGTATTTT | CSASGGGGTDTQYF
. | TRBJ2-3 | . | TRBV9 | TGTGCCAGCAGCGTAGGGACCGGTCGGACAGATACGCAGTATTTT | CASSVGTGRTDTQYF
few | TRBJ1-6 | . | TRBV21-1 | TGTGCCAGCAACCCTACTCCGGGACAGAATTCACCCCTCCACTTT | CASNPTPGQNSPLHF
many | TRBJ1-5 | . | TRBV6-1 | TGTGCCAGCATCCAAGGGTTAGCCGGCAATCAGCCCCAGCATTTT | CASIQGLAGNQPQHF
many | TRBJ2-1 | . | TRBV5-1 | TGCGCCAGCAGCGGTTCCGGGACCTCTTACAATGAGCAGTTCTTC | CASSGSGTSYNEQFF
. | TRBJ2-2 | . | TRBV11-2 | TGTGCCAGCAGCATAGGTCCGGGGGTCATCACCGGGGAGCTGTTTTTT | CASSIGPGVITGELFF
few | TRBJ1-2 | TRBD1 | TRBV9 | TGTGCCAGCAGCGTAGATGTGGGGGACAGTCGTATAGATGGCTACACCTTC | CASSVDVGDSRIDGYTF
many | TRBJ2-3 | . | TRBV14 | TGTGCCAGCAGCCAAGATAAGGCCACCAAGCAACCAGATACGCAGTATTTT | CASSQDKATKQPDTQYF
many | TRBJ2-2 | TRBD2 | TRBV9 | TGTGCCAGCAGCGTAGCTACTGGGGGACTAGGCCTCACCGGGGAGCTGTTTTTT | CASSVATGGLGLTGELFF
few | TRBJ2-1 | TRBD2 | TRBV28 | TGTGCCAGCAGTTCTTCCCAAGCGGGGAGTCGAGACAATGAGCAGTTCTTC | CASSSSQAGSRDNEQFF
few | TRBJ2-3 | . | TRBV2 | TGTGCCAGCAACCCAAGGGGAAAAGATACGCAGTATTTT | CASNPRGKDTQYF
few | TRBJ2-5 | TRBD2 | TRBV7-2 | TGTGCCAGCAGCTCCGCCCTTGCGGGAGCTCAAGAGACCCAGTACTTC | CASSSALAGAQETQYF
. | TRBJ2-5 | . | TRBV9 | TGTGCCAGCAGCGTAGGCTCCGTCGAGACCCAGTACTTC | CASSVGSVETQYF
. | TRBJ2-7 | . | TRBV24-1 | TGTGCCACCAGTGACTCCGGCAGGGCTGAGCAGTACTTC | CATSDSGRAEQYF
. | TRBJ2-7 | . | TRBV19 | TGTGCCAGTAGTAGAAACTACCCCTACGAGCAGTACTTC | CASSRNYPYEQYF
many | TRBJ1-1 | . | TRBV12-3/TRBV12-4 | TGTGCCAGCAGCCCAAGGGGCCGGGGAAACACTGAAGCTTTCTTT | CASSPRGRGNTEAFF
once | TRBJ2-5 | TRBD2 | TRBV5-1 | TGCGCCAGCAGCTTGGCCCCGTTGGGGGGGTACCAAGAGACCCAGTACTTC | CASSLAPLGGYQETQYF
many | TRBJ2-1 | . | TRBV29-1 | TGCAGCGTTTGGGGTTACAATGAGCAGTTCTTC | CSVWGYNEQFF
few | TRBJ2-3 | . | TRBV4-3 | TGCGCCAGCAGCCAAGGAGACTTAGATACGCAGTATTTT | CASSQGDLDTQYF
few | TRBJ2-1 | . | TRBV27 | TGTGCCAGCAGTTCTGCAGGGGCCCAATACAAGAATGAGCAGTTCTTC | CASSSAGAQYKNEQFF
. | TRBJ2-6 | . | TRBV6-1 | TGTGCCAGCAGACTGAAGTTTCAGGTTGGGGCCAACGTCCTGACTTTC | CASRLKFQVGANVLTF
few | TRBJ2-1 | TRBD1 | TRBV20-1 | TGCAGTGTTCAGAGGGCAGGGGGAAACTACAATGAGCAGTTCTTC | CSVQRAGGNYNEQFF
few | TRBJ2-1 | . | TRBV28 | TGTGCCAGCAGTTACAACAGGGCTGGTGAGCAGTTCTTC | CASSYNRAGEQFF
few | TRBJ2-1 | . | TRBV7-8 | TGTGCCAGCAGCTTATTCACCGATTCCTACAATGAGCAGTTCTTC | CASSLFTDSYNEQFF
. | TRBJ2-7 | . | TRBV14 | TGTGCCAGCAGCCAAGGTCTAGCGTATTCCTACGAGCAGTACTTC | CASSQGLAYSYEQYF
. | TRBJ2-3 | . | TRBV7-9 | TGTGCCAGCAGCTTCTCACAAGCCACAGATACGCAGTATTTT | CASSFSQATDTQYF
few | TRBJ2-2 | . | TRBV7-8 | TGTGCCAGCAGCCACCTGGTAGGACCTTCGAACACCGGGGAGCTGTTTTTT | CASSHLVGPSNTGELFF
. | TRBJ2-3 | TRBD2 | TRBV15 | TGTGCCACCAGCATTCGGCGGGGGGCCGAGGCAGATACGCAGTATTTT | CATSIRRGAEADTQYF
few | TRBJ2-1 | . | TRBV11-3 | TGTGCCAGCAGCCCCTGGACCGGGAACCTCGAGCAGTTCTTC | CASSPWTGNLEQFF
many | TRBJ2-3 | TRBD2 | TRBV7-8 | TGTGCCAGCAGCTCGGGAGGGCCGCAGTATTTT | CASSSGGPQYF
. | TRBJ2-7 | . | TRBV6-5 | TGTGCCAGCAGTTCTCTTAGAGGCGCTCGACCCTACGAGCAGTACTTC | CASSSLRGARPYEQYF
. | TRBJ2-1 | TRBD2 | TRBV9 | TGTGCCAGCAGCGTAGATATTAGCGGGACGTTTACTGAGCAGTTCTTC | CASSVDISGTFTEQFF
many | TRBJ1-6 | . | TRBV12-3/TRBV12-4 | TGTGCCAGCAACCCACTCGGGACAAACTCACCCCTCCACTTT | CASNPLGTNSPLHF
. | TRBJ2-4 | . | TRBV7-2 | TGTGCCAGCAGCTTTAGTACCTTAGCCAAAAACATTCAGTACTTC | CASSFSTLAKNIQYF
few | TRBJ1-3 | . | TRBV6-2/TRBV6-3 | TGTGCCAGCAGTCATGGAAACACCATATATTTT | CASSHGNTIYF
. | TRBJ2-5 | . | TRBV20-1 | TGCAGTGCTAGAGTCGGGAAGCGGACCCAGTACTTC | CSARVGKRTQYF
many | TRBJ1-1 | TRBD1 | TRBV14 | TGTGCCAGCAGCCGACAGGGGGACTACACTGAAGCTTTCTTT | CASSRQGDYTEAFF
few | TRBJ2-5 | TRBD1 | TRBV2 | TGTGCCACAGGGACAGGCGGAGAGACCCAGTACTTC | CATGTGGETQYF
many | TRBJ2-5 | . | TRBV20-1 | TGCAGTGCTAGACTCGCTGGAGAGACCCAGTACTTC | CSARLAGETQYF
. | TRBJ2-5 | . | TRBV6-5 | TGTGCCAGCAGTTACCACTCTCCCCAGGGAACGACCCAGTACTTC | CASSYHSPQGTTQYF
many | TRBJ2-7 | . | TRBV12-3/TRBV12-4 | TGTGCCAGCAGTCCCTTGGGGGACGCCTACGAGCAGTACTTC | CASSPLGDAYEQYF
. | TRBJ2-2 | TRBD2 | TRBV7-9 | TGTGCCAGCAGCCGGACTAGCGGGAGGGCCGACACCGGGGAGCTGTTTTTT | CASSRTSGRADTGELFF
many | TRBJ2-7 | . | TRBV29-1 | TGCAGCGTTGGGTCTTCCCCCACCTACGAGCAGTACTTC | CSVGSSPTYEQYF
few | TRBJ2-7 | TRBD1 | TRBV6-2/TRBV6-3 | TGTGCCAGCAGCCCCGGGACAGGGGTTATCTACGAGCAGTACTTC | CASSPGTGVIYEQYF
many | TRBJ2-3 | . | TRBV20-1 | TGCAGTGCCCAACCGGTGGGAGCGGCCTCGCAGTATTTT | CSAQPVGAASQYF
few | TRBJ1-5 | TRBD1 | TRBV12-3/TRBV12-4 | TGTGCCAGCAGTTTCCGGGGACAGGGGGTCGATCAGCCCCAGCATTTT | CASSFRGQGVDQPQHF